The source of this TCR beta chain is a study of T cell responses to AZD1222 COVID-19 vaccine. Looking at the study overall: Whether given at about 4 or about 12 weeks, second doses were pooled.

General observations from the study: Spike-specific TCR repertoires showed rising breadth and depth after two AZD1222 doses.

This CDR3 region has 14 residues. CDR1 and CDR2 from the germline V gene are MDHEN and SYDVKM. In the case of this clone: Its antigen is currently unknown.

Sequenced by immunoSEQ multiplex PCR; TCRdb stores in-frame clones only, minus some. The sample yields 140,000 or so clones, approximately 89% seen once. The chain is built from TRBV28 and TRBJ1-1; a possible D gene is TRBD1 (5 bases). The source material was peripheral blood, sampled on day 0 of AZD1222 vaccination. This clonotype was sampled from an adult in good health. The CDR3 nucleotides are TGTGTTATTGCTTCGACAGCGCCGAACACTGAAGCTTTCTTT. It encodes CVIASTAPNTEAFF.